This entry lists 3 T cell receptor beta chains sequenced from one sample in a study of T cell responses to AZD1222 COVID-19 vaccine. This table comes from immunoSEQ multiplex PCR, and its TCRdb copy is limited to in-frame clones, with some not included. The sample includes 130,000 or so clones, roughly 90% of them seen just once. The starting material was peripheral blood, obtained on day 0 of AZD1222 vaccination. These receptor sequences come from an adult in good health.

V gene TRBV15 combines with J gene TRBJ2-2; 13 nucleotides line up with TRBD2. Trimming cost V 6 bases and J 4 bases; bases outside gene matches: 8. The CDR3 runs to 17 residues. The germline CDR1 and CDR2 sequences are LNHNV and YYDKDF (reference sequence). The CDR3 nucleotides are TGTGCCACCAGGACCGGACTAGCGGGAGATGGCACCGGGGAGCTGTTTTTT. Its translation is CATRTGLAGDGTGELFF.

V and J are TRBV7-8 and TRBJ1-6; D is ambiguous. V was trimmed by 5 bases and J by 6 bases, leaving 17 bases between them. The CDR3 is made up of 16 amino acids. Germline V gene lookup returns CDR1 SGHVS and CDR2 FQNEAQ. The CDR3 sequence is CASSPGRGRGNSPLHF. CDR3 bases: TGTGCCAGCAGCCCCGGTCGGGGTCGTGGTAATTCACCCCTCCACTTT.

The chain carries TRBV15 and TRBJ1-2; D may be TRBD1 (5 bases). CDR1 and CDR2 from the germline V gene are LNHNV and YYDKDF (reference sequence). With 0 bases removed from V and 4 bases from J, the gap between germline ends came to 15 bases. CDR3 length equals 16 residues. The CDR3 sequence: CATSRDPLRDPYGYTF. CDR3 DNA sequence: TGTGCCACCAGCAGAGATCCCTTAAGGGACCCCTATGGCTACACCTTC.